The 23 T cell receptor beta chains listed next were all sequenced from one sample in a study of blood T cell repertoires in COVID-19 (dated by TCRdb to about 2020). The library was built by means of the immunoSEQ multiplex PCR assay. Entries here come from immuneACCESS through TCRdb and include only in-frame sequences with V and J called. Some clones fail to appear in such tables; in the studies checked, an unresolved V gene covers under half of the shortfall, and the cause of the remainder is unknown. For this sample the table gives approximately 130,000 clones, of which 70% to 80% were detected only once. The ten largest clones represent 10% to 12% of the sample. Sequencing was done on a sample of peripheral blood. These receptors originate from a human donor in a cohort sampled during active COVID-19.

The V call is TRBV2, the J call TRBJ1-5, with unresolved D. The germline V gene encodes CDR1 SNHLY and CDR2 FYNNEI. V dropped 8 bases and J dropped 4 bases, with 15 bases sitting between them. The CDR3 is made up of 14 amino acids. The CDR3 region is CASCREQTNQPQHF. The CDR3 DNA is TGTGCCAGCTGCCGGGAACAGACTAATCAGCCCCAGCATTTT.

The rearrangement uses TRBV18 and TRBJ2-6; D might be TRBD2 (6 bases). The CDR3 has 18 residues. In germline, CDR1 is KGHSH, CDR2 LQKENI. V lost 6 bases to trimming and J lost 2 bases, with 20 bases between them. The CDR3 loop is CASSPTGGLVPGANVLTF. The CDR3 nucleotides are TGTGCCAGCTCGCCTACCGGGGGTTTAGTCCCTGGGGCCAACGTCCTGACTTTC. The variable domain in full, completed from reference TRBV18 and TRBJ2-6, reads NAGVMQNPRHLVRRRGQEARLRCSPMKGHSHVYWYRQLPEEGLKFMVYLQKENIIDESGMPKERFSAEFPKEGPSILRIQQVVRGDSAAYFCASSPTGGLVPGANVLTFGAGSRLTVL.

The chain employs TRBV9 and TRBJ1-3; 8 positions match TRBD1. The CDR3 extends over 17 amino acids. With V trimmed by 5 bases and J by 0 bases, 10 bases remained unmatched. In germline, CDR1 is SGDLS, CDR2 YYNGEE. This CDR3 reads CASSAPPGQDSGNTIYF. CDR3 nucleotide sequence: TGTGCCAGCAGTGCCCCCCCGGGACAGGACTCTGGAAACACCATATATTTT.

This clone has a single count. The CDR3 region is CASSVYSSGANVLTF. The CDR3 DNA reads as TGTGCCAGCAGCGTATACAGCTCTGGGGCCAACGTCCTGACTTTC. This chain connects TRBV9 to TRBJ2-6; D uncertain. Germline-derived CDR1 and CDR2 are SGDLS and YYNGEE. The CDR3 consists of 15 residues. V was cut by 1 base and J by 0 bases, with 5 bases left in between.

The V call is TRBV12-5, the J call TRBJ2-1; 7 bases agree with TRBD2. This CDR3 has 15 amino acids. J gave up 1 base and V 6 bases, and 6 bases lay outside the gene matches. Germline values: CDR1 LGHNT, CDR2 FRNRAP. CDR3 amino acids: CASGLGLQSYNEQFF. Here the CDR3 DNA reads TGTGCTAGTGGCCTGGGACTACAATCCTACAATGAGCAGTTCTTC.

The chain couples TRBV3-1 (or the pseudogene TRBV3-2) to TRBJ1-3; TRBD1 is a possible D gene (5 bases). V lost 2 bases and J 0 bases, leaving 11 bases between the germline ends. This CDR3 contains 16 residues. Germline-derived CDR1 and CDR2 are LGHDT and YNNKEL (reference sequence). DNA for the CDR3: TGTGCCAGCAGCCAATCCCAGGGTTTCTCTGGAAACACCATATATTTT. It yields the protein CASSQSQGFSGNTIYF.

The CDR3 loop is CASSLLRRGGREQYF. In DNA, the CDR3 is TGTGCCAGCAGCTTATTGAGGCGGGGGGGCCGTGAGCAGTACTTC. The J gene is TRBJ2-7, the V gene TRBV7-9, with 9 bases that match TRBD2. The CDR3 contains 15 residues. Germline lookup yields CDR1 SEHNR and CDR2 FQNEAQ (reference sequence). V dropped 2 bases and J dropped 7; count of bases not matched to a gene: 9.

This chain uses TRBV27 with TRBJ1-5; no clear D. The CDR3 is made up of 13 amino acids. CDR1 is MNHEY, CDR2 SMNVEV, per germline (reference sequence). The V end lost 7 bases, the J end lost 3 bases, and 10 bases lay between the germline ends. DNA of the CDR3: TGTGCCAGCATTCGGGTTGACAATCAGCCCCAGCATTTT. This gives the protein CASIRVDNQPQHF.

This rearrangement joins TRBV7-8 to TRBJ1-5; 7 nucleotides align to TRBD1. Germline-derived CDR1 and CDR2 are SGHVS and FQNEAQ. V lost 5 bases, J lost 7 bases, and 8 bases stayed unmatched. CDR3 length equals 14 residues. This CDR3 reads CASSPQGLRQPQHF. CDR3 bases: TGTGCCAGCAGCCCACAGGGGTTGAGGCAGCCCCAGCATTTT. Variable domain in full (rest from reference TRBV7-8 and TRBJ1-5): GAGVSQSPRYKVAKRGQDVALRCDPISGHVSLFWYQQALGQGPEFLTYFQNEAQLDKSGLPSDRFFAERPEGSVSTLKIQRTQQEDSAVYLCASSPQGLRQPQHFGDGTRLSIL.

The rearrangement joins TRBV12-3 or TRBV12-4 to TRBJ1-6, with TRBD1 as a possible D gene (5 bases). Trimming cost V 5 bases and J 11 bases, with 13 bases left between them. This CDR3 spans 13 amino acids. CDR3 residues: CASSKASGTPLHF. The CDR3 coding sequence is TGTGCCAGCAGTAAAGCCTCAGGGACACCCCTCCACTTT.

The rearrangement joins TRBV6-5 to TRBJ1-3; maybe TRBD1 (6 bases). V lost 5 bases, J lost 0 bases, and 11 bases lay in between. The germline CDR1 and CDR2 sequences are MNHEY and SVGAGI. The CDR3 runs to 15 residues. The chain's CDR3 is CASSPGTISGNTIYF. For the CDR3, the DNA is TGTGCCAGCAGTCCAGGGACAATCTCTGGAAACACCATATATTTT.

The rearrangement links TRBV11-2 to TRBJ2-1; 11 bases are shared with TRBD2. Trimming cost V 4 bases and J 15 bases; bases outside gene matches: 23. CDR1 and CDR2 (germline): SGHAT, FQNNGV. CDR3 length: 18 residues. The DNA of the CDR3 is TGTGCCAGCAGCTCCCGACGACTAGCGGGGAATCCAAATTTGGGTCCGTTCTTC. Encoded protein: CASSSRRLAGNPNLGPFF. Full variable domain (missing parts from reference TRBV11-2 and TRBJ2-1): EAGVAQSPRYKIIEKRQSVAFWCNPISGHATLYWYQQILGQGPKLLIQFQNNGVVDDSQLPKDRFSAERLKGVDSTLKIQPAKLEDSAVYLCASSSRRLAGNPNLGPFFGPGTRLTVL.

V usage is TRBV7-6 and J usage is TRBJ2-3, with D uncertain. Germline CDR1 SGHVS, CDR2 FNYEAQ. Trimming removed 6 bases at V and 2 bases at J, with 6 bases between. There are 12 residues in the CDR3. The CDR3 reads CASSRYTDTQYF. For the CDR3, the DNA is TGTGCCAGCAGTCGGTACACAGATACGCAGTATTTT.

This clone turned up a few times. The chain links TRBV6-5 to TRBJ2-7; a weak D match, TRBD1 (7 bases). V lost 6 bases and J 6 bases, leaving 15 bases between the germline ends. Germline loops: CDR1 MNHEY, CDR2 SVGAGI. This CDR3 comprises 13 residues. The CDR3 spells CASRETGRGEQYF. The CDR3, as DNA: TGTGCCAGCAGAGAGACAGGGCGGGGCGAGCAGTACTTC.

The V call is TRBV21-1, the J call TRBJ2-1; the table's TRBD2 call for D was not verified on the DNA. TRBV21-1 is tagged as a pseudogene. CDR3 length: 15 amino acids. Here the CDR3 DNA reads TGTGCCAGCAGGGGGGGACTAGCGGGTACTAATGAGCAGTTCTTC. Its protein is CASRGGLAGTNEQFF.

The chain uses TRBV3-1 (or the pseudogene TRBV3-2) and TRBJ1-2, with D tentatively TRBD1 (5 bases). This CDR3 region has 14 residues. V was clipped by 1 base and J by 4 bases, with 10 bases between them. Germline V gene sequence: CDR1 LGHDT, CDR2 YNNKEL (reference sequence). CDR3 nucleotide sequence: TGTGCCAGCAGCCAAGCGACAGATCTCTATGGCTACACCTTC. Translated, it gives CASSQATDLYGYTF.

The chain uses TRBV24-1 and TRBJ2-1; 7 bases are shared with TRBD2. The CDR3 covers 17 residues. Looked up from germline, CDR1 is KGHDR and CDR2 is SFDVKD. Trimming took 2 bases from V and 2 from J; bases not matched to a gene: 8. DNA for the CDR3: TGTGCCACCAGTGATTGGGCTCGGGGGACTACCTACAATGAGCAGTTCTTC. Its protein is CATSDWARGTTYNEQFF.

V gene TRBV25-1 combines with J gene TRBJ2-1; the D gene is possibly TRBD2 (5 bases). The CDR3 extends over 14 amino acids. Trimming took off 2 bases at V and 4 bases at J, with 9 bases between the two ends. Germline CDR1 and CDR2: MGHDK and SYGVNS. The CDR3 nucleotides read TGTGCCAGCAGTGAACCAGGCGGGTACAATGAGCAGTTCTTC. This translates into CASSEPGGYNEQFF. Full variable domain (rest looked up from reference TRBV25-1 and TRBJ2-1): EADIYQTPRYLVIGTGKKITLECSQTMGHDKMYWYQQDPGMELHLIHYSYGVNSTEKGDLSSESTVSRIRTEHFPLTLESARPSHTSQYLCASSEPGGYNEQFFGPGTRLTVL.

The rearrangement joins TRBV5-1 to TRBJ1-2, with 7 bases that match TRBD1. Germline V lookup: CDR1 SGHRS, CDR2 YFSETQ. V shed 2 bases, J shed 0 bases, and the junction held 10 bases outside the gene matches. CDR3 size: 17 residues. CDR3 sequence: CASSFRDSRGSNYGYTF. The CDR3 coding sequence is TGCGCCAGCAGCTTCCGGGACAGCCGAGGTTCTAACTATGGCTACACCTTC. Full variable domain (remainder filled in from reference TRBV5-1 and TRBJ1-2): KAGVTQTPRYLIKTRGQQVTLSCSPISGHRSVSWYQQTPGQGLQFLFEYFSETQRNKGNFPGRFSGRQFSNSRSEMNVSTLELGDSALYLCASSFRDSRGSNYGYTFGSGTRLTVV.

V usage is TRBV5-1 and J usage is TRBJ1-2, with TRBD1 identical over 7 bases. V was clipped by 4 bases and J by 0 bases; unmatched bases: 3. This CDR3 is 14 amino acids long. Germline assignment: CDR1 SGHRS and CDR2 YFSETQ. The CDR3 nucleotides are TGCGCCAGCAGCGCGACAGGGACTAACTATGGCTACACCTTC. Protein: CASSATGTNYGYTF. The variable domain in full, with the rest retrieved from reference TRBV5-1 and TRBJ1-2, is KAGVTQTPRYLIKTRGQQVTLSCSPISGHRSVSWYQQTPGQGLQFLFEYFSETQRNKGNFPGRFSGRQFSNSRSEMNVSTLELGDSALYLCASSATGTNYGYTFGSGTRLTVV.

This chain connects TRBV19 to TRBJ1-1; 8 bases are a match to TRBD1. Germline assignment: CDR1 LNHDA and CDR2 SQIVND (reference sequence). With V trimmed by 2 bases and J by 2 bases, 4 bases remained unmatched. There are 15 residues in the CDR3. The CDR3 DNA reads as TGTGCCAGTAGTATACGACAGGGGCCAAACACTGAAGCTTTCTTT. Translating gives CASSIRQGPNTEAFF. Complete variable domain (other parts from reference TRBV19 and TRBJ1-1): DGGITQSPKYLFRKEGQNVTLSCEQNLNHDAMYWYRQDPGQGLRLIYYSQIVNDFQKGDIAEGYSVSREKKESFPLTVTSAQKNPTAFYLCASSIRQGPNTEAFFGQGTRLTVV.

Ten or more counts support this clone. This rearrangement joins TRBV28 to TRBJ1-2; the D gene is possibly TRBD1 (6 bases). Germline CDR1 and CDR2: MDHEN and SYDVKM. The V gene lost 5 bases and the J gene lost 8 bases, with 15 bases spanning the gap. The CDR3 has 13 amino acids. CDR3 sequence (DNA): TGTGCCAGCAGTCTGCCGACAGGCCGCGGCTACACCTTC. This gives the protein CASSLPTGRGYTF.

The rearrangement uses TRBV9 and TRBJ2-3; TRBD2 aligns across 13 bases. This CDR3 contains 16 residues. Germline CDR1 reads SGDLS; CDR2 reads YYNGEE. The V segment lost 0 bases and the J segment 6 bases; nucleotides outside the gene matches: 4. The CDR3 DNA follows: TGTGCCAGCAGCGTAGGGACTAGCGGGGGAGGGGATACGCAGTATTTT. Its translation: CASSVGTSGGGDTQYF.